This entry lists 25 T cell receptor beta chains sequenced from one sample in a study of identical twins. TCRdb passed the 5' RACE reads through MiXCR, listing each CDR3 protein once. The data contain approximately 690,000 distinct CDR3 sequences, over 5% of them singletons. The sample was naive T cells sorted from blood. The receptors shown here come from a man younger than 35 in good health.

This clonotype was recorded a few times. In DNA form, the CDR3 reads TGCAGTGCTAGAGGGGGGACTAGTAAGAACTACGAGCAGTACTTC. Protein sequence: CSARGGTSKNYEQYF. The V call is TRBV20-1, the J call TRBJ2-7; 8 bases line up with TRBD2. Germline V CDR1 and CDR2: DFQATT, SNEGSKA (reference sequence). The ends lost 1 base at V and 3 bases at J; junction bases unmatched: 8. The CDR3 is 15 amino acids.

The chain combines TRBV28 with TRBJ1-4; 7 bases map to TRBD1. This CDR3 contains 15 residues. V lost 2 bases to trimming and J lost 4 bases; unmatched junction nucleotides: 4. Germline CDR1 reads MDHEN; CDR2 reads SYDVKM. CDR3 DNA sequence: TGTGCCAGCAGTTTAATCGGGACAGTTAATGAAAAACTGTTTTTT. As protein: CASSLIGTVNEKLFF.

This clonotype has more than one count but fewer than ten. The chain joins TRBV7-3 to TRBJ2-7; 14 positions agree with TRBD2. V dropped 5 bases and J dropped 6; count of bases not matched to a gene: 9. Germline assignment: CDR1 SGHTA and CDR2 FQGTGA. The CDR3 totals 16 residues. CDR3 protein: CASSPRLAGGPSEQYF. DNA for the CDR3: TGTGCCAGCAGCCCCCGACTAGCGGGAGGGCCGAGCGAGCAGTACTTC.

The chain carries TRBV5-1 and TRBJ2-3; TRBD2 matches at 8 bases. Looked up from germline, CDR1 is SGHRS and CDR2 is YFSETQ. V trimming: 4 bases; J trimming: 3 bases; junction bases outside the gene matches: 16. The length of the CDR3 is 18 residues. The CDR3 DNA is TGCGCCAGCAGCGACGTAGCGGGACTCACCGGGGGGACAGATACGCAGTATTTT. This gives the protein CASSDVAGLTGGTDTQYF.

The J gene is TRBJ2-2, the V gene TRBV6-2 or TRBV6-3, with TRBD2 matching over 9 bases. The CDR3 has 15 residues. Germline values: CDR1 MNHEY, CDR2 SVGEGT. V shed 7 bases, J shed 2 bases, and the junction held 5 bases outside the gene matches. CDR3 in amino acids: CASNLAGLNTGELFF. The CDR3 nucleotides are TGTGCCAGCAACCTAGCGGGGCTAAACACCGGGGAGCTGTTTTTT.

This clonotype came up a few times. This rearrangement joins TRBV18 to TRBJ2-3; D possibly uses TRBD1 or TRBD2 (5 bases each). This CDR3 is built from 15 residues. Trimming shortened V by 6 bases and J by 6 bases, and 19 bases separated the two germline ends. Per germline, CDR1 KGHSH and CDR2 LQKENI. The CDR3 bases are TGTGCCAGCTCCCAGGACACTACCTGGGGGGATACGCAGTATTTT. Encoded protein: CASSQDTTWGDTQYF.

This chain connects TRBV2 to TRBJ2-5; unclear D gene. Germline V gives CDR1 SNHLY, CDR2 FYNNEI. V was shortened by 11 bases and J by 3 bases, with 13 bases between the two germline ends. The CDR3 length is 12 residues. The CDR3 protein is CAPRADEETQYF. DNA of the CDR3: TGTGCCCCAAGGGCGGACGAAGAGACCCAGTACTTC.

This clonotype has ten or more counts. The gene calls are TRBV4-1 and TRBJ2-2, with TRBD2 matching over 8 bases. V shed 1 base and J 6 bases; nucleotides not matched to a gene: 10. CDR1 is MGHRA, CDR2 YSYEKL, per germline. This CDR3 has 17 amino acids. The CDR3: CASSQVRREESAGELFF. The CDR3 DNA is TGCGCCAGCAGCCAAGTTCGGCGGGAGGAATCCGCCGGGGAGCTGTTTTTT.

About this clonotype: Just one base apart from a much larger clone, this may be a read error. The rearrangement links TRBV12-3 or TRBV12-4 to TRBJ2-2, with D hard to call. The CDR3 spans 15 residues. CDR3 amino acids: CGSSLIVRNTGELFF. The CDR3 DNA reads TGTGGCAGCAGTTTAATTGTCAGAAACACCGGGGAGCTGTTTTTT.

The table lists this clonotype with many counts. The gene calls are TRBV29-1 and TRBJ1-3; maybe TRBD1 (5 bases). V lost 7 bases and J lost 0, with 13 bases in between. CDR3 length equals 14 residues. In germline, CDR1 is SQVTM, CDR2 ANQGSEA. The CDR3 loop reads CSALWGGSGNTIYF. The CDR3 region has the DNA TGCAGCGCCTTGTGGGGGGGCTCTGGAAACACCATATATTTT.

CDR3 nucleotide sequence: TGTGCCAGCAGGGGGGGGACAGGAGTGAACACTGAAGCTTTCTTT. The encoded protein is CASRGGTGVNTEAFF. The chain couples TRBV28 to TRBJ1-1; 8 nucleotides agree with TRBD1. The trim removed 6 bases at V and 0 bases at J, leaving 6 bases unmatched. CDR3 length equals 15 residues. Germline assignment: CDR1 MDHEN and CDR2 SYDVKM.

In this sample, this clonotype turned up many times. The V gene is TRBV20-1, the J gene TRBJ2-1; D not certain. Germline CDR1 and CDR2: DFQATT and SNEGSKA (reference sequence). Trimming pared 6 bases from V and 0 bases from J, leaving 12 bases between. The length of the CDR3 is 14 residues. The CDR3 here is CSAEARSSYNEQFF. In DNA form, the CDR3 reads TGCAGTGCCGAAGCTAGGAGCTCCTACAATGAGCAGTTCTTC.

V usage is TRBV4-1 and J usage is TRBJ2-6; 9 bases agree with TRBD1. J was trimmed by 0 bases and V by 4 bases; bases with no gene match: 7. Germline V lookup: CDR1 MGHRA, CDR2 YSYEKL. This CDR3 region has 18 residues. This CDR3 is CASSLSGQGISGANVLTF. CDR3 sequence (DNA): TGCGCCAGCAGCCTATCGGGACAGGGAATCTCTGGGGCCAACGTCCTGACTTTC.

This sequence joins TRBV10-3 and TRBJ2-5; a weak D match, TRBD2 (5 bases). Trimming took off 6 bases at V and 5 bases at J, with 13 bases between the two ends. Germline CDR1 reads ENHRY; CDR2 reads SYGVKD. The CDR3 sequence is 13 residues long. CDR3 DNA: TGTGCCATCAGACCTGGACTGTACGAGACCCAGTACTTC. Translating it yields CAIRPGLYETQYF.

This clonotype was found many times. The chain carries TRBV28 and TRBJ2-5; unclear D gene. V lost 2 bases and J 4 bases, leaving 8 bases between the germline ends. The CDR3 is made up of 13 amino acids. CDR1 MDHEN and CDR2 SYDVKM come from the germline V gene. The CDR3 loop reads CASSLMSRETQYF. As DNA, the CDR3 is TGTGCCAGCAGTTTAATGTCCAGAGAGACCCAGTACTTC.

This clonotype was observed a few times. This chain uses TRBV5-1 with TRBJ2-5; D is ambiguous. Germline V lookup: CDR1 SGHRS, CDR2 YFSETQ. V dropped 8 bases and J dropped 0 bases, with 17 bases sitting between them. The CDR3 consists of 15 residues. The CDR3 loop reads CARPPRTKYQETQYF. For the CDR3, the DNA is TGCGCCAGGCCACCCCGGACGAAGTACCAAGAGACCCAGTACTTC.

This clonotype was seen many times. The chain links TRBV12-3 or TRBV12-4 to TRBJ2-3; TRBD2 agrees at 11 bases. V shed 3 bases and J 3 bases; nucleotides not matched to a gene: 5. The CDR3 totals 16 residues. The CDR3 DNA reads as TGTGCCAGCAGTTTGACTAGCGGGATGGGAACAGATACGCAGTATTTT. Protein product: CASSLTSGMGTDTQYF.

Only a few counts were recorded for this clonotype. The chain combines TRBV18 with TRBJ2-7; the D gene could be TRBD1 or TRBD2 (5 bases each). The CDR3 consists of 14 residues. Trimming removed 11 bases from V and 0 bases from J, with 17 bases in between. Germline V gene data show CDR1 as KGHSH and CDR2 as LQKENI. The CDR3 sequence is CAGDRSLSSYEQYV. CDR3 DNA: TGTGCCGGGGACCGCAGCCTCAGCTCCTACGAGCAGTACGTC.

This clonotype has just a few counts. DNA of the CDR3: TGTGCCAGCAGTGCCCCCCCGCTGGAGACCCAGTACTTC. This encodes CASSAPPLETQYF. The V and J genes are TRBV25-1 and TRBJ2-5; D not resolved. Trimming removed 4 bases from V and 5 bases from J, with 11 bases in between. Germline assignment: CDR1 MGHDK and CDR2 SYGVNS. CDR3 length equals 13 residues.

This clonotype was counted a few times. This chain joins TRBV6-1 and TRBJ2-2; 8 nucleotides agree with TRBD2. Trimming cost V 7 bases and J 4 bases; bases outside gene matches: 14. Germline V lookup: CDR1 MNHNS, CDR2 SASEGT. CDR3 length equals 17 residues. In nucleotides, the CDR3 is TGTGCCAGCACTAAATTCACCGGGAGGGGGATCACCGGGGAGCTGTTTTTT. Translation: CASTKFTGRGITGELFF.

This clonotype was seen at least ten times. The DNA of the CDR3 is TGCAGCGCCGACAGATCTAGCACAGATACGCAGTATTTT. Translation gives CSADRSSTDTQYF. The J gene is TRBJ2-3, the V gene TRBV29-1; maybe TRBD1 (5 bases). The CDR3 covers 13 residues. V was cut by 7 bases and J by 0 bases, with 11 bases left in between. The germline V gene has CDR1 SQVTM and CDR2 ANQGSEA.

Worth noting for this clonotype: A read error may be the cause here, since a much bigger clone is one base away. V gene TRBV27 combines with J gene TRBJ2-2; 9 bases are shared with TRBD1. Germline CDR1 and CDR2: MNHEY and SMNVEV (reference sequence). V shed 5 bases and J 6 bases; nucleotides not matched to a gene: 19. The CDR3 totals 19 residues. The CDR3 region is CASSLLLLSGQGYAGELFF. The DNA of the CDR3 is TGTGCCAGCAGTCTTTTGCTTCTTTCGGGACAGGGTTATGCCGGGGAGCTGTTTTTT.

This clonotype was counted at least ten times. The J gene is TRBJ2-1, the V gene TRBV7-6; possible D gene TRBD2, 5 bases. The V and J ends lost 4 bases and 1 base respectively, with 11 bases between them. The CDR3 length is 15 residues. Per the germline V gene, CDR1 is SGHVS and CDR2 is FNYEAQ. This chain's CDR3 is CASSSQGRSYNEQFF. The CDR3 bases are TGTGCCAGCAGCTCACAAGGGAGATCCTACAATGAGCAGTTCTTC.

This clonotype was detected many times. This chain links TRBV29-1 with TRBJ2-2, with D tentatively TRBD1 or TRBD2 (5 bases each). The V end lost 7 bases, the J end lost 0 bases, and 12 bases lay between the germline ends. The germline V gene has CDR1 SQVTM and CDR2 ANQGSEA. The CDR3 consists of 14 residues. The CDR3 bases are TGCAGCGCTCCGGGGCAGACGAACACCGGGGAGCTGTTTTTT. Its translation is CSAPGQTNTGELFF.

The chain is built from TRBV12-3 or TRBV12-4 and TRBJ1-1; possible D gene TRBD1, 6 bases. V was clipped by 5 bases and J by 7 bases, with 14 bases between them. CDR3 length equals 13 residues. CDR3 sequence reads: CASSPLTGNEAFF. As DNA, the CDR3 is TGTGCCAGCAGTCCTCTTACAGGGAATGAAGCTTTCTTT.